This is a list of T cell receptor beta chains from one sample in a study of blood T cells in healthy people across ages. TCRdb fed the 5' RACE reads into MiXCR, producing one record per CDR3 protein. Seen here are under 1 million distinct CDR3 sequences, more than 40% observed once, and the top ten hold about a fifth. Sequencing input: blood. These receptors were obtained from a man aged 55-75 years in good health. CDR3s include the opening cysteine and the closing phenylalanine or tryptophan. The D gene is left open where the match is weak. For some rows the clone size is stated as once, few or many, or as a class when expanded; others skip it.

D gene	V gene	clone size	J gene	CDR3 protein	CDR3 DNA
-	TRBV7-9	-	TRBJ2-5	CASSLEKRLETQYF	TGTGCCAGCAGCTTAGAGAAAAGGCTTGAGACCCAGTACTTC
-	TRBV27	few	TRBJ1-5	CASSLQVNQPQHF	TGTGCCAGCAGTTTACAGGTGAATCAGCCCCAGCATTTT
-	TRBV7-2	-	TRBJ1-2	CASSLEGGRTSEGTF	TGTGCCAGCAGCTTAGAGGGGGGACGGACCTCAGAGGGCACCTTC
-	TRBV7-2	-	TRBJ1-6	CASRARADNSPLHF	TGTGCCAGCAGGGCTCGGGCAGATAATTCACCCCTCCACTTT
TRBD2	TRBV7-3	-	TRBJ2-1	CASSPKAGTGLNEQFF	TGTGCCAGCAGCCCCAAAGCGGGAACGGGACTCAATGAGCAGTTCTTC
-	TRBV6-5	-	TRBJ2-1	CASTSTGRKQFF	TGTGCCAGCACCTCGACGGGGCGCAAGCAGTTCTTC
-	TRBV13	-	TRBJ2-1	CASSPDTENEQFF	TGTGCCAGCAGCCCAGATACTGAAAATGAGCAGTTCTTC
-	TRBV4-1	few	TRBJ2-5	CASSPAFLDEGQETQYF	TGCGCCAGCAGCCCCGCCTTTTTGGACGAAGGGCAAGAGACCCAGTACTTC
-	TRBV7-2	-	TRBJ2-7	CASSLLWGADPYEQYF	TGTGCCAGCAGCCTCTTATGGGGGGCAGATCCCTACGAGCAGTACTTC
-	TRBV3-1	few	TRBJ2-6	CASSQDLRVVNVLTF	TGTGCCAGCAGCCAAGATCTACGGGTGGTAAACGTCCTGACTTTC
TRBD2	TRBV11-2	-	TRBJ2-3	CASSPKLRGEPNTQYF	TGTGCCAGCAGCCCGAAGTTGCGGGGGGAGCCGAATACGCAGTATTTT
-	TRBV7-2	-	TRBJ1-6	CAGSLAQDSPLHF	TGTGCCGGCAGCTTAGCACAAGATTCACCCCTCCACTTT
-	TRBV11-2	-	TRBJ2-2	CASSLAIYTGELFF	TGTGCCAGCAGCTTAGCTATTTACACCGGGGAGCTGTTTTTT
TRBD2	TRBV4-3	few	TRBJ2-3	CASSQGTAGGNTDTQYF	TGCGCCAGCAGCCAAGGGACGGCGGGGGGGAACACAGATACGCAGTATTTT
TRBD2	TRBV29-1	-	TRBJ2-1	CSVPSGGAGNEQFF	TGCAGCGTCCCTAGCGGGGGGGCAGGAAATGAGCAGTTCTTC
TRBD1	TRBV6-2/TRBV6-3	-	TRBJ1-5	CASSDRVSNQPQHF	TGTGCCAGCAGCGACAGGGTGAGCAATCAGCCCCAGCATTTT
-	TRBV12-3/TRBV12-4	-	TRBJ2-2	CASRGGSGGTGELFF	TGTGCCAGCAGAGGGGGGTCAGGGGGCACCGGGGAGCTGTTTTTT
-	TRBV11-2	-	TRBJ1-6	CASSQVGRNNSPLHF	TGTGCCAGCAGCCAAGTTGGCAGGAACAATTCACCCCTCCACTTT
TRBD2	TRBV20-1	-	TRBJ2-4	CSAINTLLAGMGIQYF	TGCAGTGCTATAAACACCCTTCTAGCGGGAATGGGCATTCAGTACTTC
-	TRBV30	-	TRBJ1-1	CAWSVHGGLLTEAFF	TGTGCCTGGAGTGTACACGGGGGGCTATTAACTGAAGCTTTCTTT
TRBD1	TRBV30	-	TRBJ1-1	CAWSTGMNTEAFF	TGTGCCTGGTCGACAGGGATGAACACTGAAGCTTTCTTT
TRBD1	TRBV18	few	TRBJ1-1	CASSSDRVKPTEAFF	TGTGCCAGCTCATCCGACAGGGTTAAACCCACTGAAGCTTTCTTT
TRBD1	TRBV27	few	TRBJ2-1	CASSGPLRDRVSNEQFF	TGTGCCAGCAGTGGCCCTCTCCGGGACAGGGTGTCCAATGAGCAGTTCTTC
-	TRBV20-1	-	TRBJ2-5	CSARVGQTQYF	TGCAGTGCTAGAGTAGGGCAGACCCAGTACTTC
-	TRBV7-2	-	TRBJ2-3	CASFLGVGNTQYF	TGTGCCAGCTTCTTGGGCGTAGGGAATACGCAGTATTTT
TRBD2	TRBV2	-	TRBJ2-1	CASSEVWGAGGGYNEQVF	TGTGCCAGCAGTGAAGTCTGGGGAGCGGGGGGGGGATACAATGAGCAGGTCTTC
-	TRBV12-3/TRBV12-4	-	TRBJ2-4	CASSPIAPGAKNIQYF	TGTGCCAGCAGTCCAATCGCTCCGGGTGCCAAAAACATTCAGTACTTC
TRBD2	TRBV5-1	-	TRBJ2-7	CASRLGGDVSYEQYF	TGCGCCAGCAGACTCGGGGGGGACGTATCCTACGAGCAGTACTTC
TRBD2	TRBV6-2/TRBV6-3	-	TRBJ2-1	CASNREGVTYNEQFF	TGTGCCAGCAACCGGGAGGGGGTGACCTACAATGAGCAGTTCTTC
-	TRBV3-1	few	TRBJ2-5	CASSQSEVGETQYF	TGTGCCAGCAGCCAGAGTGAGGTCGGAGAGACCCAGTACTTC
-	TRBV4-3	-	TRBJ2-7	CASSPLLFFEQYF	TGCGCCAGCAGCCCCCTTTTGTTCTTCGAGCAGTACTTC
TRBD1	TRBV29-1	-	TRBJ2-3	CSVGQGQATTDTQYF	TGCAGCGTCGGACAGGGACAGGCAACCACAGATACGCAGTATTTT
TRBD1	TRBV4-1	-	TRBJ1-5	CASSPRTGAKPQHF	TGCGCCAGCAGCCCCCGGACAGGGGCTAAGCCCCAGCATTTT
-	TRBV4-3	-	TRBJ2-3	CASSQARTDTQYF	TGCGCCAGCAGCCAAGCTCGCACAGATACGCAGTATTTT
TRBD2	TRBV4-3	-	TRBJ2-3	CTSSQAPGGGGGRNTQYF	TGCACCAGCAGCCAAGCGCCCGGGGGGGGCGGGGGAAGAAATACGCAGTATTTT
TRBD2	TRBV20-1	-	TRBJ2-1	CSARAPFDSGGHNEQFF	TGCAGTGCTAGAGCTCCCTTTGATAGCGGGGGCCACAATGAGCAGTTCTTC
-	TRBV16	few	TRBJ2-3	CASSQSWAGDTQYF	TGTGCCAGCAGCCAATCTTGGGCAGGCGATACGCAGTATTTT
-	TRBV23-1	-	TRBJ2-7	CASSQCFGARGSYEQYF	TGCGCCAGCAGTCAATGTTTCGGGGCCAGGGGTTCCTACGAGCAGTACTTC